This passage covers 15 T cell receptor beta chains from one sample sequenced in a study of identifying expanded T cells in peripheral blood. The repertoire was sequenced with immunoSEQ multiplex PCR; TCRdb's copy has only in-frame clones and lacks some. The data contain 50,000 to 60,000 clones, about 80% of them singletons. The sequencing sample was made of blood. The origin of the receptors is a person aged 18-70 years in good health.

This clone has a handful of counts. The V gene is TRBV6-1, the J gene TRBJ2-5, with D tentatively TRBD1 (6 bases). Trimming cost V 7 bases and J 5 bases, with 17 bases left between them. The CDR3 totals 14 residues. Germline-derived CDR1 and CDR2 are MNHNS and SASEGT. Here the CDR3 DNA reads TGTGCCAGCACCTTTGGACAGCTGGGGGAGACCCAGTACTTC. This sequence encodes CASTFGQLGETQYF.

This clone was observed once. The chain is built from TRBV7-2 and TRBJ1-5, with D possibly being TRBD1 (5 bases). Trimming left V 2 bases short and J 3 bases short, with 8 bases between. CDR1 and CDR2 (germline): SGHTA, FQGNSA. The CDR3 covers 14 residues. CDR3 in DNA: TGTGCCAGCAGCTTATCAGGGAACAATCAGCCCCAGCATTTT. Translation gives CASSLSGNNQPQHF.

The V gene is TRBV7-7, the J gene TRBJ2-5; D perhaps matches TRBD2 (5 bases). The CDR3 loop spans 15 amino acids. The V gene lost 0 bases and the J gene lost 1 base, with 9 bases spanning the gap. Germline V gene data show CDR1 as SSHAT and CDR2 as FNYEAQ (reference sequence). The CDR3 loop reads CASSLAGGSQETQYF. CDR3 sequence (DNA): TGTGCCAGCAGCTTAGCAGGAGGCTCCCAAGAGACCCAGTACTTC.

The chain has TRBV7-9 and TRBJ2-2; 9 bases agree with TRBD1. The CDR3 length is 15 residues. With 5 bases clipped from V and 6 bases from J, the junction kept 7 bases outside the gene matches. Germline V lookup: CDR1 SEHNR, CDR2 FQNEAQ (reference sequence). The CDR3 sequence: CASSLGQGSAGELFF. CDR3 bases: TGTGCCAGCAGCCTCGGACAGGGGTCCGCCGGGGAGCTGTTTTTT.

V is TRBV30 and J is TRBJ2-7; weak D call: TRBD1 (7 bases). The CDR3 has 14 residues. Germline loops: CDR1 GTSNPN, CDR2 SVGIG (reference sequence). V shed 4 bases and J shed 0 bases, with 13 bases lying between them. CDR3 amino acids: CAWNGGTVSYEQYF. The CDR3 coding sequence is TGTGCCTGGAATGGGGGGACAGTCTCCTACGAGCAGTACTTC.

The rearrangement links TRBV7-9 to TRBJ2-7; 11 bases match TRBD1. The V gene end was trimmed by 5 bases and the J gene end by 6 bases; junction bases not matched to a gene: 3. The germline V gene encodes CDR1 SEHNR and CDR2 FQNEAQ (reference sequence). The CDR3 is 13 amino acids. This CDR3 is CASSPGTGGEQYV. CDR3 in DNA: TGTGCCAGCAGCCCAGGGACAGGGGGCGAGCAGTACGTC.

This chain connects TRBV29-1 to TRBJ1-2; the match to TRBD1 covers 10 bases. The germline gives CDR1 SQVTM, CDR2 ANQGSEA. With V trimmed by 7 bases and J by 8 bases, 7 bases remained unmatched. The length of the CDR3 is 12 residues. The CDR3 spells CSAGTGAPGYTF. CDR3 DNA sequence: TGCAGCGCTGGGACAGGGGCTCCCGGCTACACCTTC.

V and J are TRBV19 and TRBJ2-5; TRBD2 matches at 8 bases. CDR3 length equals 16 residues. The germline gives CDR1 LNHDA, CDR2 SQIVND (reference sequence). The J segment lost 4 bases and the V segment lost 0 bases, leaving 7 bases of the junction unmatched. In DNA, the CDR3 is TGTGCCAGTAGTATAGAGAGCGGGGGTTCGTCAGAGACCCAGTACTTC. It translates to CASSIESGGSSETQYF.

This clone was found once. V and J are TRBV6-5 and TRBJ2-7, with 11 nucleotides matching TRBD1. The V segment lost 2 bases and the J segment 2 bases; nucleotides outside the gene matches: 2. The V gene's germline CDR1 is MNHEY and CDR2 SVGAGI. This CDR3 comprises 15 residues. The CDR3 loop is CASSYGQGAAYEQYV. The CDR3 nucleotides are TGTGCCAGCAGTTACGGACAGGGGGCTGCCTACGAGCAGTACGTC.

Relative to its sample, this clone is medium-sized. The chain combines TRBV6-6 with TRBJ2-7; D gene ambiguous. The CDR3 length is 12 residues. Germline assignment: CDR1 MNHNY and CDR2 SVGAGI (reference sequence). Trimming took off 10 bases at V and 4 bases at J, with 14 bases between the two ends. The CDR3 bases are TGTGCCACTCTCGACGGACGTTACGAGCAGTACGTC. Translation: CATLDGRYEQYV.

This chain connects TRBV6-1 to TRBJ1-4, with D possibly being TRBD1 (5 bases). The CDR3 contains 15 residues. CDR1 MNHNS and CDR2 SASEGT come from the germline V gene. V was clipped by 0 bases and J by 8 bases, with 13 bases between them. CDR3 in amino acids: CASSEAGGDEEKLFF. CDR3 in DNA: TGTGCCAGCAGTGAAGCAGGAGGGGATGAGGAAAAACTGTTTTTT.

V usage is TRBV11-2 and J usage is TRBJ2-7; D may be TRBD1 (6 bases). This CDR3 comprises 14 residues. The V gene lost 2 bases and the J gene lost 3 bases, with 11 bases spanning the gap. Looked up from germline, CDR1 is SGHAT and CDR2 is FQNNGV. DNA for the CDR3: TGTGCCAGCAGCTTATCTCTACAGGGCTACGAGCAGTACGTC. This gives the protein CASSLSLQGYEQYV.

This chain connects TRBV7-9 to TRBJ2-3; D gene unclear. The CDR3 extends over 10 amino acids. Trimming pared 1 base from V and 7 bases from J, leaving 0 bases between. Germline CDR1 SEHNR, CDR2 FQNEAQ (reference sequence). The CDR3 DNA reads TGTGCCAGCAGCTTAGATACGCAGTATTTT. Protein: CASSLDTQYF.

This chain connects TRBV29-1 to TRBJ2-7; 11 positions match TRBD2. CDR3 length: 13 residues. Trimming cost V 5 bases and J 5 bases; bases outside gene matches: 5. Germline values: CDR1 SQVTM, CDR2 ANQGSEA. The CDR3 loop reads CSVLTSGSHEQYF. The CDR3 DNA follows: TGCAGCGTTCTCACTAGCGGGAGTCACGAGCAGTACTTC.

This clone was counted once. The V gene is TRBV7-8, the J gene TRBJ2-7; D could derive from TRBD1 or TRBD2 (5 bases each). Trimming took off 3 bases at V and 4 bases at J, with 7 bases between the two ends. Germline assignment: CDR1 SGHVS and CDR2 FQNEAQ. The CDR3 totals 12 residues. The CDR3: CASSLRGYEQYV. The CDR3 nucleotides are TGTGCCAGCAGCTTGAGGGGATACGAGCAGTACGTC.